These T cell receptor beta chains were read from a single sample in a study of T cell repertoires in ileal Crohn's disease. The table came from immunoSEQ multiplex PCR; TCRdb's copy has only in-frame clones and leaves some out. The repertoire holds around 2,500 clones, with 93% as singletons. Sample: ileal tissue. The receptors were sampled from an adult with Crohn's disease. The CDR3 runs from the conserved cysteine through the conserved F or W. A D gene is named only where the DNA matches it firmly. Clone size, where shown, is once, few, many, or a class for clones that have expanded.

>NA|TRBJ1-6|NA|TRBV30
CAWSPLGGLTPLHF
TGTGCCTGGAGCCCATTGGGGGGTTTAACACCCCTCCACTTT
>NA|TRBJ2-1|NA|TRBV7-2
CASSFGRYNEQFF
TGTGCCAGCAGCTTTGGCCGTTACAATGAGCAGTTCTTC
>NA|TRBJ1-5|NA|TRBV11-1
CASSGATFSPQHF
TGTGCCAGCAGCGGGGCTACATTTTCGCCCCAGCATTTT
>NA|TRBJ2-3|once|TRBV10-1
CASSEAGTGTDTQYF
TGCGCCAGCAGTGAGGCAGGTACGGGGACAGATACGCAGTATTTT
>NA|TRBJ2-1|few|TRBV7-3
CASSFNSVSNEQFF
TGTGCCAGCAGCTTCAACTCGGTATCGAATGAGCAGTTCTTC
>NA|TRBJ2-7|NA|TRBV11-3
CASSTANEQYF
TGTGCCAGCTCCACGGCAAACGAGCAGTACTTC
>TRBD2|TRBJ2-1|NA|TRBV7-3
CASSLAGAGGLNEQFF
TGTGCCAGCAGCTTAGCCGGGGCGGGAGGGCTTAATGAGCAGTTCTTC
>NA|TRBJ1-1|NA|TRBV5-5
CASSLVGGTGAEAFF
TGTGCCAGCAGCTTGGTAGGAGGGACGGGGGCTGAAGCTTTCTTT
>NA|TRBJ2-7|NA|TRBV7-9
CASGLTGLYEQYF
TGTGCCAGCGGTTTGACAGGTCTATACGAGCAGTACTTC
>NA|TRBJ1-4|NA|TRBV7-9
CASSLVWGAREKLFF
TGTGCCAGCAGCTTAGTTTGGGGGGCTCGGGAAAAACTGTTTTTT
>NA|TRBJ2-1|few|TRBV29-1
CSVYIRGSAAADEQFF
TGCAGCGTTTATATACGGGGATCTGCGGCTGCGGATGAGCAGTTCTTC
>TRBD1|TRBJ2-1|NA|TRBV11-3
CASSSPGQGLYEQFF
TGTGCCAGCAGCTCCCCGGGACAGGGGTTGTATGAGCAGTTCTTC
>NA|TRBJ2-1|NA|TRBV15
CATSTPHWSESSYNEQFF
TGTGCCACCAGCACCCCCCATTGGAGTGAGAGCTCCTACAATGAGCAGTTCTTC
>NA|TRBJ2-1|NA|TRBV5-1
CASSPKRGSDSYNEQFF
TGCGCCAGCAGCCCGAAACGAGGGAGCGACTCCTACAATGAGCAGTTCTTC
>TRBD1|TRBJ1-4|NA|TRBV7-9
CASSSGTGPRHKLFF
TGTGCCAGCAGCTCGGGGACAGGCCCACGACATAAACTGTTTTTT
>TRBD2|TRBJ2-1|NA|TRBV11-2
CASTQTSGGHNEQFF
TGTGCCAGCACCCAGACTAGCGGGGGACACAATGAGCAGTTCTTC
>TRBD2|TRBJ2-3|NA|TRBV19
CASSIGLAGSAPDTQYF
TGTGCCAGTAGTATAGGGTTAGCGGGCTCTGCGCCAGATACGCAGTATTTT
>NA|TRBJ1-5|once|TRBV29-1
CSVGQGNQPQHF
TGCAGCGTTGGCCAGGGAAATCAGCCCCAGCATTTT
>NA|TRBJ1-5|NA|TRBV7-2
CATSLEPGQPQHF
TGTGCCACCTCCCTCGAGCCGGGTCAGCCCCAGCATTTT
>TRBD1|TRBJ1-2|NA|TRBV7-9
CASSLGQGGSYGYTF
TGTGCCAGCAGCCTCGGACAGGGGGGTTCATATGGCTACACCTTC
>TRBD2|TRBJ2-1|NA|TRBV11-2
CASSLGLAASNEQFF
TGTGCCAGCAGCTTGGGACTAGCGGCGTCCAATGAGCAGTTCTTC
>NA|TRBJ2-3|NA|TRBV7-2
CASSSPRWVALTQYF
TGTGCCAGCAGCTCCCCCCGGTGGGTAGCCCTTACGCAGTATTTT
>NA|TRBJ2-3|NA|TRBV19
CASRPRARPSFEVADTQYF
TGTGCCAGTAGGCCCCGCGCGCGTCCCTCTTTTGAGGTGGCAGATACGCAGTATTTT
>TRBD2|TRBJ2-1|NA|TRBV4-1
CASSQGSSGRHHEQFF
TGCGCCAGCAGCCAAGGATCTAGCGGGAGGCATCATGAGCAGTTCTTC
>TRBD2|TRBJ2-3|NA|TRBV7-8
CASSLVPPGGGASDTQYF
TGTGCCAGCAGCTTAGTCCCCCCTGGCGGGGGGGCCTCAGATACGCAGTATTTT
>NA|TRBJ1-1|NA|TRBV6-5
CASSRSGGGYEAFF
TGTGCCAGCAGTCGGTCCGGGGGGGGGTATGAAGCTTTCTTT